This TCR beta chain was captured in a study of blood T cell repertoires in COVID-19. V lost 6 bases and J lost 7, with 18 bases in between. Germline V gene lookup returns CDR1 MNHEY and CDR2 SMNVEV (reference sequence). CDR3 length equals 14 residues. Sequenced by immunoSEQ multiplex PCR; TCRdb stores in-frame clones only, minus some. Among about 190,000 clones listed, 82% were seen once. Sequencing was performed on peripheral blood. This TCR derives from a woman aged 55-70 years with COVID-19, enrolled during active disease. The chain combines TRBV27 with TRBJ1-1, with a possible D match to TRBD1 (5 bases). The CDR3 sequence: CASSHPERGSEAFF. CDR3 in DNA: TGTGCCAGCAGCCACCCGGAGCGGGGCAGTGAAGCTTTCTTT.